Shown below are 9 T cell receptor beta chains from a single sample sequenced in a study of cytomegalovirus exposure and HLA in healthy donors. Amplification used 60 Vbeta primers and 13 Jbeta primers. The repertoire was sequenced with immunoSEQ multiplex PCR; TCRdb's copy has only in-frame clones and lacks some. The sample holds about 180,000 clones; 77% are singletons and the top ten take approximately 3.7%. Sequenced sample: PBMCs. The receptor set was obtained from a woman in her sixties in good health and CMV-seropositive.

This chain joins TRBV5-1 and TRBJ2-3, with 8 bases lining up with TRBD2. This CDR3 is built from 15 residues. Germline V lookup: CDR1 SGHRS, CDR2 YFSETQ. The junction had 2 bases not matched to a gene; V was cut back by 0 bases and J by 2 bases. The CDR3 reads CASSLDGRATDTQYF. The CDR3 bases are TGCGCCAGCAGCTTGGACGGGAGGGCCACAGATACGCAGTATTTT. Full variable domain (rest looked up from reference TRBV5-1 and TRBJ2-3): KAGVTQTPRYLIKTRGQQVTLSCSPISGHRSVSWYQQTPGQGLQFLFEYFSETQRNKGNFPGRFSGRQFSNSRSEMNVSTLELGDSALYLCASSLDGRATDTQYFGPGTRLTVL.

This chain uses TRBV19 with TRBJ1-2; D is unresolved. The ends were cut back, 10 bases at V and 8 bases at J, with 17 bases in the middle. CDR3 size: 12 residues. Germline assignment: CDR1 LNHDA and CDR2 SQIVND (reference sequence). In nucleotides, the CDR3 is TGTGCCACCTTGGGCAGCCAGTGGGGCTACACCTTC. Translated: CATLGSQWGYTF.

CDR3 region: CASSPLGGGQAFF. CDR3 nucleotide sequence: TGTGCCAGCAGCCCCCTAGGGGGAGGGCAGGCTTTCTTT. The rearrangement links TRBV7-9 to TRBJ1-1; D possibly corresponds to TRBD1 (6 bases). V was cut by 5 bases and J by 11 bases, with 18 bases left in between. The CDR3 totals 13 residues. Germline V CDR1 and CDR2: SEHNR, FQNEAQ (reference sequence).

This chain uses TRBV4-1 with TRBJ2-7; 9 nucleotides align to TRBD1. Germline V CDR1 and CDR2: MGHRA, YSYEKL. V was clipped by 2 bases and J by 3 bases; unmatched bases: 5. The CDR3 is 15 amino acids. CDR3 in DNA: TGCGCCAGCAGCCAACAGGCGGGACAGGGCTACGAGCAGTACTTC. Translation: CASSQQAGQGYEQYF.

The chain carries TRBV28 and TRBJ1-2; possible D gene TRBD1, 5 bases. The germline V and J ends were trimmed by 3 bases and 3 bases, with 11 bases remaining between them. CDR1 is MDHEN, CDR2 SYDVKM, per germline. This CDR3 is built from 14 residues. DNA of the CDR3: TGTGCCAGCAGTTTTCGCAGGGCATACTATGGCTACACCTTC. Its protein is CASSFRRAYYGYTF.

The J gene is TRBJ2-7, the V gene TRBV4-2; 11 nucleotides align to TRBD1. The CDR3 is made up of 15 amino acids. Germline V gene data show CDR1 as LGHNA and CDR2 as YNFKEQ. V was pared by 1 base and J by 7 bases, with 6 bases of the junction left unmatched. CDR3 protein: CASSQGAGTGGEQYF. The CDR3 bases are TGTGCCAGCAGCCAAGGTGCCGGGACAGGGGGGGAGCAGTACTTC.

This clone turned up a few times. The V gene is TRBV5-4, the J gene TRBJ2-7, with D tentatively TRBD1 (6 bases). V was pared by 4 bases and J by 7 bases, with 21 bases between. The CDR3 spans 15 residues. Germline CDR1 and CDR2: SGHNT and YYREEE (reference sequence). CDR3 nucleotide sequence: TGTGCCAGCAGCCCCGGACGTCAGGGGACGCGGGAGCAGTACTTC. Translating gives CASSPGRQGTREQYF. Filled out from reference TRBV5-4 and TRBJ2-7, the complete variable domain reads ETGVTQSPTHLIKTRGQQVTLRCSSQSGHNTVSWYQQALGQGPQFIFQYYREEENGRGNFPPRFSGLQFPNYSSELNVNALELDDSALYLCASSPGRQGTREQYFGPGTRLTVT.

The chain combines TRBV27 with TRBJ2-7; the match to TRBD1 covers 9 bases. CDR1 is MNHEY, CDR2 SMNVEV, per germline (reference sequence). The V and J ends lost 3 bases and 2 bases, in that order; junction bases with no gene match: 2. The CDR3 is 14 amino acids. Written as DNA, the CDR3 is TGTGCCAGCAGTTTCGGACAGGGGCCCTACGAGCAGTACTTC. As protein: CASSFGQGPYEQYF.

The chain combines TRBV5-1 with TRBJ2-7; possibly TRBD1 for D (5 bases). CDR1 and CDR2 (germline): SGHRS, YFSETQ. V was cut by 1 base and J by 2 bases, with 16 bases left in between. The CDR3 contains 16 residues. CDR3 amino acids: CASSLPEAGKAYEQYF. The CDR3 region has the DNA TGCGCCAGCAGCTTGCCCGAGGCAGGGAAGGCCTACGAGCAGTACTTC. The full variable domain, its missing parts supplied by reference TRBV5-1 and TRBJ2-7, is KAGVTQTPRYLIKTRGQQVTLSCSPISGHRSVSWYQQTPGQGLQFLFEYFSETQRNKGNFPGRFSGRQFSNSRSEMNVSTLELGDSALYLCASSLPEAGKAYEQYFGPGTRLTVT.